These 24 T cell receptor beta chains were all obtained from the same sample, sequenced in a study of cytotoxic CD8 clonotypes in ibrutinib-treated CLL. Clones were read by immunoSEQ multiplex PCR, and TCRdb kept only the in-frame ones, dropping some. The sample lists some 28,000 clones; 62% were seen once. Sequences were derived from PBMCs, sampled before ibrutinib treatment. The receptors come from a human donor with chronic lymphocytic leukemia.

The gene calls are TRBV6-5 and TRBJ2-1, with 14 nucleotides matching TRBD2. CDR3 length equals 16 residues. Germline V lookup: CDR1 MNHEY, CDR2 SVGAGI. The V gene end was trimmed by 0 bases and the J gene end by 12 bases; junction bases not matched to a gene: 7. CDR3 sequence reads: CASSYSIGLAGGGQFF. The CDR3 DNA is TGTGCCAGCAGTTACTCGATAGGACTAGCGGGGGGAGGGCAGTTCTTC.

This clone was observed a single time. The chain has TRBV10-2 and TRBJ2-5; 15 bases match TRBD2. V gave up 6 bases and J gave up 3 bases; unmatched junction bases: 11. This CDR3 has 18 amino acids. Germline CDR1 and CDR2: WSHSY and SAAADI. CDR3 protein: CASSPTLGTSGGKETQYF. In nucleotides, the CDR3 is TGCGCCAGCAGCCCCACCCTCGGGACTAGCGGGGGGAAAGAGACCCAGTACTTC.

This clone showed up just a few times. V and J are TRBV5-5 and TRBJ2-3, with no clear D. The CDR3 has 13 residues. Germline V gene data show CDR1 as SGHKS and CDR2 as YYEKEE (reference sequence). V was pared by 0 bases and J by 7 bases, with 9 bases between. CDR3 DNA: TGTGCCAGCAGCTTGGAGGACCTAAATACGCAGTATTTT. Translation gives CASSLEDLNTQYF.

The chain is built from TRBV28 and TRBJ2-3; 8 nucleotides match TRBD1. Trimming took 6 bases from V and 0 from J; bases not matched to a gene: 20. This CDR3 is 20 amino acids long. Germline V gene data show CDR1 as MDHEN and CDR2 as SYDVKM. The CDR3 reads CASSSPGQAYRSSSTDTQYF. In DNA, the CDR3 is TGTGCCAGCAGCTCCCCGGGACAGGCGTACCGGTCCTCAAGCACAGATACGCAGTATTTT.

The J gene is TRBJ2-1, the V gene TRBV28; D unresolved. Trimming removed 1 base from V and 12 bases from J, with 10 bases in between. The CDR3 runs 12 residues. Germline V CDR1 and CDR2: MDHEN, SYDVKM. The CDR3 sequence is CASSLSAMGQFF. For the CDR3, the DNA is TGTGCCAGCAGTTTATCGGCAATGGGGCAGTTCTTC.

This chain uses TRBV28 with TRBJ2-7, with TRBD1 matching 9 bases. V trimming: 10 bases; J trimming: 4 bases; junction bases outside the gene matches: 11. The CDR3 length is 14 residues. In germline, CDR1 is MDHEN, CDR2 SYDVKM. The CDR3 DNA is TGTGCCACCCACCGGGACAGGGTTCCATACGAGCAGTACTTC. It yields the protein CATHRDRVPYEQYF.

The chain couples TRBV2 to TRBJ1-3; D ambiguous. Trimming shortened V by 2 bases and J by 6 bases, and 11 bases separated the two germline ends. This CDR3 has 14 amino acids. Germline lookup yields CDR1 SNHLY and CDR2 FYNNEI. CDR3 in DNA: TGTGCCAGCAGTGAATGGGCAACGTTAAACACCATATATTTT. Translation: CASSEWATLNTIYF.

V is TRBV6-5 and J is TRBJ2-7, with TRBD2 matching 7 bases. CDR1 and CDR2 from the germline V gene are MNHEY and SVGAGI. The length of the CDR3 is 14 residues. V lost 4 bases to trimming and J lost 3 bases; unmatched junction nucleotides: 6. The CDR3 loop reads CASSWSASGYEQYF. The DNA for the CDR3 is TGTGCCAGCAGTTGGTCGGCTAGCGGCTACGAGCAGTACTTC.

This clone occurred a few times. The gene calls are TRBV6-1 and TRBJ1-1; weak D call: TRBD1 (5 bases). Trimming left V 3 bases short and J 1 base short, with 6 bases between. CDR1 MNHNS and CDR2 SASEGT come from the germline V gene. The CDR3 is 13 amino acids. The CDR3 coding sequence is TGTGCCAGCAGTGACAGGGAGAACACTGAAGCTTTCTTT. This gives the protein CASSDRENTEAFF.

The V gene is TRBV5-1, the J gene TRBJ1-1, with a tentative D call TRBD1 (6 bases). Germline assignment: CDR1 SGHRS and CDR2 YFSETQ. The CDR3 runs to 15 residues. Trimming took 0 bases from V and 7 from J, leaving 16 bases between them. This chain's CDR3 is CASSLDRINRDEAFF. CDR3 nucleotides: TGCGCCAGCAGCTTGGATAGGATAAACAGGGATGAAGCTTTCTTT.

This rearrangement joins TRBV27 to TRBJ1-1; no firm D call. Germline V gives CDR1 MNHEY, CDR2 SMNVEV (reference sequence). V was clipped by 5 bases and J by 2 bases, with 9 bases between them. There are 13 residues in the CDR3. CDR3 sequence (DNA): TGTGCCAGCAGTCCCCTCTTTAACACTGAAGCTTTCTTT. Its translation: CASSPLFNTEAFF.

This clone was seen only once. Germline is not matched at one junction end, which may reflect a read error. This chain connects TRBV7-7 to TRBJ2-1; TRBD2 is a possible D gene (5 bases). CDR3 size: 18 residues. The germline V gene encodes CDR1 SSHAT and CDR2 FNYEAQ (reference sequence). The CDR3 sequence is CASSFWLEGSMTGNEQFF. As DNA, the CDR3 is TGTGCTAGCAGCTTTTGGCTAGAAGGGAGTATGACGGGCAATGAGCAGTTCTTC.

V usage is TRBV18 and J usage is TRBJ2-2; 13 bases are shared with TRBD2. CDR1 is KGHSH and CDR2 is LQKENI in the germline V gene. The CDR3 sequence is 17 residues long. V shed 5 bases and J 5 bases; nucleotides not matched to a gene: 8. The CDR3 here is CASSSGLAGPSTGELFF. CDR3 nucleotide sequence: TGTGCCAGCTCATCGGGACTAGCGGGACCTTCGACCGGGGAGCTGTTTTTT.

In this sample, this clone turned up a few times. The chain has TRBV30 and TRBJ2-7; 9 positions match TRBD1. The length of the CDR3 is 11 residues. Trimming at V came to 5 bases and at J to 5 bases, leaving 1 base not matched to a gene. CDR1 GTSNPN and CDR2 SVGIG come from the germline V gene (reference sequence). The CDR3 DNA follows: TGTGCCTGGGGGACAGGGAACGAGCAGTACTTC. Its translation: CAWGTGNEQYF. The full variable domain, rest sourced from reference TRBV30 and TRBJ2-7, is SQTIHQWPATLVQPVGSPLSLECTVEGTSNPNLYWYRQAAGRGLQLLFYSVGIGQISSEVPQNLSASRPQDRQFILSSKKLLLSDSGFYLCAWGTGNEQYFGPGTRLTVT.

The chain couples TRBV7-8 to TRBJ2-1; D call uncertain. Germline CDR1 is SGHVS and CDR2 is FQNEAQ. The CDR3 has 13 amino acids. The germline V and J ends were trimmed by 7 bases and 0 bases, with 7 bases remaining between them. For the CDR3, the DNA is TGTGCCAGCATTCCAAGCTCCTACAATGAGCAGTTCTTC. Translated, it gives CASIPSSYNEQFF.

CDR3: CASSSQGIFGANVLTF. CDR3 sequence (DNA): TGTGCCAGCAGCTCACAGGGAATTTTTGGGGCCAACGTCCTGACTTTC. The V and J genes are TRBV7-6 and TRBJ2-6, with D possibly matching TRBD1 (6 bases). The length of the CDR3 is 16 residues. Trimming stripped 4 bases from V and 3 bases from J, with 13 bases between. Germline V gene lookup returns CDR1 SGHVS and CDR2 FNYEAQ.

The rearrangement joins TRBV25-1 to TRBJ2-1, with TRBD2 as a possible D gene (6 bases). Trimming shortened V by 2 bases and J by 3 bases, and 14 bases separated the two germline ends. Germline CDR1 is MGHDK and CDR2 is SYGVNS. The CDR3 covers 16 residues. The CDR3 region is CASSEPAGTSYNEQFF. CDR3 nucleotides: TGTGCCAGCAGTGAACCGGCGGGAACAAGCTACAATGAGCAGTTCTTC. The full variable domain, with the rest looked up from reference TRBV25-1 and TRBJ2-1, is EADIYQTPRYLVIGTGKKITLECSQTMGHDKMYWYQQDPGMELHLIHYSYGVNSTEKGDLSSESTVSRIRTEHFPLTLESARPSHTSQYLCASSEPAGTSYNEQFFGPGTRLTVL.

This clone showed up just once. V is TRBV4-1 and J is TRBJ2-5, with D tentatively TRBD1 (5 bases). The germline V gene encodes CDR1 MGHRA and CDR2 YSYEKL. The CDR3 loop spans 15 amino acids. The germline V and J ends were trimmed by 0 bases and 4 bases, with 12 bases remaining between them. The CDR3 DNA reads TGCGCCAGCAGCCAAGAAGGACACCTACTAGAGACCCAGTACTTC. This encodes CASSQEGHLLETQYF.

This rearrangement joins TRBV5-1 to TRBJ2-7; D is unclear. CDR3 length equals 13 residues. The V gene lost 2 bases and the J gene lost 3 bases, with 9 bases spanning the gap. CDR1 and CDR2 (germline): SGHRS, YFSETQ. CDR3 residues: CASSFNARYEQYF. CDR3 in DNA: TGCGCCAGCAGCTTTAACGCCCGCTACGAGCAGTACTTC. Full variable domain (outside the CDR3, taken from reference TRBV5-1 and TRBJ2-7): KAGVTQTPRYLIKTRGQQVTLSCSPISGHRSVSWYQQTPGQGLQFLFEYFSETQRNKGNFPGRFSGRQFSNSRSEMNVSTLELGDSALYLCASSFNARYEQYFGPGTRLTVT.

This sequence joins TRBV6-5 and TRBJ2-7; D not resolved. With 4 bases removed from V and 3 bases from J, the gap between germline ends came to 10 bases. Germline loops: CDR1 MNHEY, CDR2 SVGAGI. This CDR3 contains 13 residues. This chain's CDR3 is CASSLSLDYEQYF. The CDR3 bases are TGTGCCAGCAGTTTGTCCCTCGACTACGAGCAGTACTTC.

This clone was found a few times. The chain links TRBV27 to TRBJ2-1, with TRBD2 matching over 7 bases. The germline V gene encodes CDR1 MNHEY and CDR2 SMNVEV (reference sequence). The CDR3 spans 16 residues. Trimming at V came to 0 bases and at J to 3 bases, leaving 5 bases not matched to a gene. DNA for the CDR3: TGTGCCAGCAGTTTATCCGGCGGGAGAATCTACAATGAGCAGTTCTTC. It is translated as CASSLSGGRIYNEQFF.

The V call is TRBV30, the J call TRBJ2-7, with 7 bases that match TRBD1. The CDR3 is made up of 14 amino acids. Germline loops: CDR1 GTSNPN, CDR2 SVGIG (reference sequence). After removal of 2 bases from V and 3 bases from J, the junction contained 7 bases not matched to a gene. Here the CDR3 reads CAWSPGTAVYEQYF. The CDR3 region has the DNA TGTGCCTGGAGTCCCGGGACAGCCGTCTACGAGCAGTACTTC.

The chain carries TRBV18 and TRBJ2-4, with D unresolved. The CDR3 extends over 14 amino acids. Looked up from germline, CDR1 is KGHSH and CDR2 is LQKENI. V dropped 3 bases and J dropped 2 bases, with 8 bases sitting between them. The CDR3 protein is CASSPPVTKNIQYF. The CDR3 nucleotides read TGTGCCAGCTCACCCCCGGTAACCAAAAACATTCAGTACTTC.

J is TRBJ1-3 and V is TRBV5-4, with D hard to call. Germline CDR1 is SGHNT and CDR2 is YYREEE (reference sequence). With 0 bases removed from V and 6 bases from J, the gap between germline ends came to 7 bases. The CDR3 length is 13 residues. The chain's CDR3 is CASSLGQKNTIYF. CDR3 sequence (DNA): TGTGCCAGCAGCTTGGGGCAGAAAAACACCATATATTTT.